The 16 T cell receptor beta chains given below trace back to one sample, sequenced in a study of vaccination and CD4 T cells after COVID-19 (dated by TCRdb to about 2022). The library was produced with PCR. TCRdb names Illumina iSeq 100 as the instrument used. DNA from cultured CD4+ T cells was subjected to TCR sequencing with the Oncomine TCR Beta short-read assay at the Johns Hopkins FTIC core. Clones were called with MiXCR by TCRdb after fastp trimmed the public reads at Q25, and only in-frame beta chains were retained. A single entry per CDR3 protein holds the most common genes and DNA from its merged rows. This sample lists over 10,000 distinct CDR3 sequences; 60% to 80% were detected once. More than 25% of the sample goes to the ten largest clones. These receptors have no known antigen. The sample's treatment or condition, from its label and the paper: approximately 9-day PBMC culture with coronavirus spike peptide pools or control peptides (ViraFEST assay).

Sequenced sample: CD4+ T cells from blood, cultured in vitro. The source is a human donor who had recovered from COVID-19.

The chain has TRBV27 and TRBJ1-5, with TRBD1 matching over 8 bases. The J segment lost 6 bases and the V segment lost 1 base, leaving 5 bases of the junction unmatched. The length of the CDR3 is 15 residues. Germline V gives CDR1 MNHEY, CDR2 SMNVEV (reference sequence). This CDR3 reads CASSLWWTGSQPQHF. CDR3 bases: TGTGCCAGCAGTTTATGGTGGACAGGGAGTCAGCCCCAGCATTTT.

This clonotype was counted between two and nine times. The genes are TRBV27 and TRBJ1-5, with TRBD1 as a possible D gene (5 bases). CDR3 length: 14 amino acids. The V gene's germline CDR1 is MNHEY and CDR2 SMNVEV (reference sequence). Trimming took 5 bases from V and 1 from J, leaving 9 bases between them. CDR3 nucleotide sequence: TGTGCCAGCAGTGCCCGGGACAGCAATCAGCCCCAGCATTTT. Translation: CASSARDSNQPQHF.

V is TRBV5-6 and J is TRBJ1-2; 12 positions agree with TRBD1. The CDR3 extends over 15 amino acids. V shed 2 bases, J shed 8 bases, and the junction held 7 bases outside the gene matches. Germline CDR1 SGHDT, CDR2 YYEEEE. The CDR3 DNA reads TGTGCCAGCAGCTTATTAGGGACAGGGGGCCTGGGCTACACCTTC. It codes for CASSLLGTGGLGYTF.

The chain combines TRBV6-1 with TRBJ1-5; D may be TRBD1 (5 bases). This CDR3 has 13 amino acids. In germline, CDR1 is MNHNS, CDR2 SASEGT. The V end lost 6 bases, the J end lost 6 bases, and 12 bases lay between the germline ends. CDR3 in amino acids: CASRGVLGQPQHF. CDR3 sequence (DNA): TGTGCCAGCAGGGGGGTTTTGGGTCAGCCCCAGCATTTT.

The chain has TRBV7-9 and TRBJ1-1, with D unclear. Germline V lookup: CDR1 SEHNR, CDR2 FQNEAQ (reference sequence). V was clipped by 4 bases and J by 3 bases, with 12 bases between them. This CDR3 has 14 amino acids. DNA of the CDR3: TGTGCCAGCAGCTCCTCCCAGTACTACACTGAAGCTTTCTTT. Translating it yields CASSSSQYYTEAFF.

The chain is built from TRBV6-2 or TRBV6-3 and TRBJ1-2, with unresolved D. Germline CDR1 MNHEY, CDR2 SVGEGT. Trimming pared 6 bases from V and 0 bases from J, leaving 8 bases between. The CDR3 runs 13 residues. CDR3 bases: TGTGCCAGCAGACCAGTCGCTAACTATGGCTACACCTTC. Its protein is CASRPVANYGYTF.

The CDR3 nucleotides read TGTGCCAGCAGATTCGGACACAAAGATACGCAGTATTTT. Its protein product is CASRFGHKDTQYF. The rearrangement joins TRBV6-1 to TRBJ2-3, with D possibly matching TRBD1 (5 bases). The V and J ends lost 6 bases and 5 bases respectively, with 12 bases between them. Germline loops: CDR1 MNHNS, CDR2 SASEGT. The CDR3 has 13 amino acids.

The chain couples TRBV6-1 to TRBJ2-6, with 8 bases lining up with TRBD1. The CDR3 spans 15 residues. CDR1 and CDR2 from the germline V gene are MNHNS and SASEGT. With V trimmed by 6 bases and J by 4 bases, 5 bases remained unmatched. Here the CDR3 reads CASRWTGSGANVLTF. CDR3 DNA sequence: TGTGCCAGCAGATGGACAGGGTCCGGGGCCAACGTCCTGACTTTC.

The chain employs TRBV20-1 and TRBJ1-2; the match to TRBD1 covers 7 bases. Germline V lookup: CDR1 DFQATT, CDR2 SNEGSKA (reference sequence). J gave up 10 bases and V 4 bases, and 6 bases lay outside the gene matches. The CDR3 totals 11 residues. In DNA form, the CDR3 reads TGCAGTGCTAAGGGGGCGCATCCCTACACCTTC. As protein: CSAKGAHPYTF.

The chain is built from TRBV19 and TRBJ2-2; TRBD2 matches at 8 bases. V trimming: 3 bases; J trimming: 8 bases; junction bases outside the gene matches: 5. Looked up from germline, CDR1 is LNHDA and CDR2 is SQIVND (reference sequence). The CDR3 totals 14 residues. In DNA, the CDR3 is TGTGCCAGTAGTATTCTCCGGGGGGGAGGGGAGCTGTTTTTT. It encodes CASSILRGGGELFF.

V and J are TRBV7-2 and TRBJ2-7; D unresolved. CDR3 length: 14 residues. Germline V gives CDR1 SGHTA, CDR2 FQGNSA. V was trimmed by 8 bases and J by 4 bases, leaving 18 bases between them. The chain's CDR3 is CASSYPMGKYEQYF. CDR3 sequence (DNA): TGTGCCAGCTCCTACCCGATGGGGAAGTACGAGCAGTACTTC.

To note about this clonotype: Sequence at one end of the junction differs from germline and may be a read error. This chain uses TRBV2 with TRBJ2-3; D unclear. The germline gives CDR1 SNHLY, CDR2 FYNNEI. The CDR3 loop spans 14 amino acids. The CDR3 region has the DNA TGTGCCAGCAAAGATACAGAAAGCACAGATACGCGGTATTTT. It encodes CASKDTESTDTRYF.

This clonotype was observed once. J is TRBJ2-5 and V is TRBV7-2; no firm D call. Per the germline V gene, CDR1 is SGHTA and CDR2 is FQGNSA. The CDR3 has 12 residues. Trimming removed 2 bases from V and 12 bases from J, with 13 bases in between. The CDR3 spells CASSLRTEPKYF. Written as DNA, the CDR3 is TGTGCCAGCAGCTTAAGAACTGAACCTAAGTACTTC.

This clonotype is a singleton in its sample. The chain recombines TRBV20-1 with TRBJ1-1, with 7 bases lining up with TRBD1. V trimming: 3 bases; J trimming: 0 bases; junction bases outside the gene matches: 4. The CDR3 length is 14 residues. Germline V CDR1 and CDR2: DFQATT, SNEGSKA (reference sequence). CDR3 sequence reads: CSARGGQVNTEAFF. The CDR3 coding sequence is TGCAGTGCTAGGGGCGGACAGGTGAACACTGAAGCTTTCTTT.

In DNA form, the CDR3 reads TGCAGCCCGATGGGACAGTTGCTAGGCTATGGCTACACCTTC. This gives the protein CSPMGQLLGYGYTF. This sequence joins TRBV20-1 and TRBJ1-2; 7 bases agree with TRBD1. This CDR3 contains 14 residues. From germline, CDR1 is DFQATT and CDR2 SNEGSKA (reference sequence).

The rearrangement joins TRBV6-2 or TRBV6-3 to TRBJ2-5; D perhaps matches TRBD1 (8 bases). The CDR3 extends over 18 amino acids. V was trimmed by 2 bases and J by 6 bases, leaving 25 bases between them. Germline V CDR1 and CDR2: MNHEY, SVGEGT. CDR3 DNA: TGTGCCAGCAGTTACCCGCAGGGGGCCCCTTTGCGGGAGAAGACCCAGTACTTC. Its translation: CASSYPQGAPLREKTQYF.